These 8 T cell receptor beta chains were sequenced from one sample in a study of shared clonotypes between healthy human individuals. Only in-frame clones appear in the TCRdb table, and some are missing; sequencing was by immunoSEQ multiplex PCR. The table lists roughly 500,000 clones, 90% to 96% of them singletons. Sequencing was performed on naive CD4+ T cells sorted from blood. Subset denoted: CD45RA+ positively selected. The receptor source for this set is a woman aged 25 to 45 in good health.

This clone was seen only once. The chain employs TRBV28 and TRBJ2-7; D might be TRBD1 or TRBD2, each matching 5 bases. V gave up 6 bases and J gave up 2 bases, with 20 bases separating them. The CDR3 consists of 16 residues. Per the germline V gene, CDR1 is MDHEN and CDR2 is SYDVKM. The CDR3 region is CASSPSGGGRAYEQYF. CDR3 nucleotides: TGTGCCAGCAGCCCATCCGGTGGGGGTAGGGCCTACGAGCAGTACTTC.

The count of this clone is one. The chain joins TRBV5-1 to TRBJ1-1; 7 bases fit TRBD1. The V segment lost 3 bases and the J segment 6 bases; nucleotides outside the gene matches: 8. The length of the CDR3 is 14 residues. The germline V gene has CDR1 SGHRS and CDR2 YFSETQ. The DNA for the CDR3 is TGCGCCAGCAGCTCGGGCACCCAGGGGGCTGAAGCTTTCTTT. Its protein product is CASSSGTQGAEAFF.

This clone was observed a single time. This sequence joins TRBV7-2 and TRBJ2-3, with D maybe TRBD2 (5 bases). The CDR3 has 15 amino acids. V shed 5 bases and J shed 6 bases, with 18 bases lying between them. Germline V gene data show CDR1 as SGHTA and CDR2 as FQGNSA. The CDR3 DNA reads TGTGCCAGCAGCGGCGGTCGGAGGTTAGTGGATACGCAGTATTTT. Its protein is CASSGGRRLVDTQYF.

V usage is TRBV19 and J usage is TRBJ2-4; 8 nucleotides align to TRBD1. The CDR3 has 18 amino acids. The J segment lost 3 bases and the V segment lost 7 bases, leaving 17 bases of the junction unmatched. The germline CDR1 and CDR2 sequences are LNHDA and SQIVND (reference sequence). DNA of the CDR3: TGTGCCAGTACCCCCGGTGGAGGACAGGGACCTTACAAAAACATTCAGTACTTC. As protein: CASTPGGGQGPYKNIQYF. Full variable domain (rest looked up from reference TRBV19 and TRBJ2-4): DGGITQSPKYLFRKEGQNVTLSCEQNLNHDAMYWYRQDPGQGLRLIYYSQIVNDFQKGDIAEGYSVSREKKESFPLTVTSAQKNPTAFYLCASTPGGGQGPYKNIQYFGAGTRLSVL.

This chain connects TRBV5-1 to TRBJ2-7, with 8 bases that match TRBD2. With 0 bases clipped from V and 2 bases from J, the junction kept 4 bases outside the gene matches. The CDR3 runs to 15 residues. Germline V gives CDR1 SGHRS, CDR2 YFSETQ. The CDR3 spells CASSLAGTSPYEQYF. CDR3 coding DNA: TGCGCCAGCAGCTTGGCTGGGACTAGTCCCTACGAGCAGTACTTC.

This sequence joins TRBV21-1 and TRBJ2-7; TRBD2 is taken as the D call from the table, unchecked against the DNA. TRBV21-1 is a pseudogene. The CDR3 totals 16 residues. CDR3 sequence: CASSKDGERETYEQYF. The CDR3 DNA is TGTGCCAGCAGCAAAGACGGGGAGCGGGAAACTTACGAGCAGTACTTC.

This sequence joins TRBV5-4 and TRBJ2-3, with D maybe TRBD1 (6 bases). V lost 0 bases to trimming and J lost 4 bases, with 9 bases between them. CDR3 length equals 14 residues. Germline V gene sequence: CDR1 SGHNT, CDR2 YYREEE (reference sequence). The CDR3 DNA sequence: TGTGCCAGCAGCTTGGGGGGGCGGGCAGATACGCAGTATTTT. Translated: CASSLGGRADTQYF.

The rearrangement links TRBV5-4 to TRBJ1-1, with D hard to call. This CDR3 region has 15 residues. Trimming stripped 0 bases from V and 0 bases from J, with 9 bases between. Germline V gene data show CDR1 as SGHNT and CDR2 as YYREEE (reference sequence). In DNA, the CDR3 is TGTGCCAGCAGCTTGGGGGCAAAGTTGAACACTGAAGCTTTCTTT. Protein: CASSLGAKLNTEAFF.